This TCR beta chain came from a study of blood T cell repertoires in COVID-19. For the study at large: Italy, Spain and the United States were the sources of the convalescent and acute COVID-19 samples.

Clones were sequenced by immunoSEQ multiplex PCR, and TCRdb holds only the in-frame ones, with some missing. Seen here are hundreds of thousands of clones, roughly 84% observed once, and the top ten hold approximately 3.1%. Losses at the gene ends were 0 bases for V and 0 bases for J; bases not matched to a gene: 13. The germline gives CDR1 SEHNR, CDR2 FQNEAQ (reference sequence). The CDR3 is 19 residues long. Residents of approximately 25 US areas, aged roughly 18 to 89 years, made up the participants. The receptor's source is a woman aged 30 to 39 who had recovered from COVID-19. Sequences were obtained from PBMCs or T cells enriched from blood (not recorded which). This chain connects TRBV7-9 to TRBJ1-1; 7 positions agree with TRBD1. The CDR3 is CASSLAGGTDRGMNTEAFF. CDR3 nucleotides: TGTGCCAGCAGCTTAGCTGGAGGGACAGACCGGGGAATGAACACTGAAGCTTTCTTT.